The clone carrying this TCR beta chain was observed a handful of times. Antigen unknown. This record belongs to a study of T cells in Graves' hyperthyroidism and ophthalmopathy. Study observations and caveats: Most clonotypes that expanded in the thyroid above 0.001 also showed up in blood.

The CDR3 regions of TCR beta were amplified from RNA transcripts. First-round RT-PCR with HTBI primers amplified the TCR CDR3 region. One entry per CDR3 protein results from TCRdb running MiXCR on the multiplex PCR reads. Among under 650,000 distinct CDR3 sequences listed, around 16% were seen once. Lactation, pregnancy, other autoimmune disease or uncontrolled infection led to exclusion of patients. Diagnoses used clinical symptoms, serum thyroxine and TRAb, thyroid ultrasound and orbital computed tomography. Fresh 10 ml peripheral blood yielded PBMCs. This CDR3 has 15 residues. Germline V lookup: CDR1 SGHKS, CDR2 YYEKEE (reference sequence). V gave up 3 bases and J gave up 7 bases; unmatched junction bases: 10.

V usage is TRBV5-5 and J usage is TRBJ1-5; 7 bases are shared with TRBD1. Sequencing used blood. This receptor was taken from a woman in her twenties or thirties with Graves' hyperthyroidism. The CDR3 protein is CASSYSRDSLQPQHF. The CDR3 nucleotides are TGTGCCAGCAGCTACTCAAGGGACAGCTTACAGCCCCAGCATTTT. Filled out from reference TRBV5-5 and TRBJ1-5, the complete variable domain reads DAGVTQSPTHLIKTRGQQVTLRCSPISGHKSVSWYQQVLGQGPQFIFQYYEKEERGRGNFPDRFSARQFPNYSSELNVNALLLGDSALYLCASSYSRDSLQPQHFGDGTRLSIL.